This TCR beta chain stems from a study of CXCR3-negative and CXCR3-positive naive CD8 T cells. Study overall: Some 150 million TRB reads in total, about 1.5 +/- 0.3 million per library.

Broader study findings: Naive subsets expressed similar surface CD5; TRB CDR3 features served to infer TCR strength. Sequencing showed both naive subsets with comparably high diversity, and memory CD8+ cells much lower.

Comments on this clonotype: Its antigen is unidentified.

5' RACE that incorporated UMI labels was used to prepare the TRB cDNA libraries. TCRdb reworked the 5' RACE reads into one entry per CDR3 protein, no DNA. With 20,000 to 25,000 distinct CDR3 sequences in the sample, the ten largest clones hold more than 15%. Sorting was done in triplicate for each CD8+ T cell subset (approximately 300,000 cells each). This CDR3 region has 17 residues. Sequenced: memory CD8+ T cells from blood. The receptor was isolated from a human donor in good health. Some clones in this sample may be carry-over from other donors' samples. The chain couples TRBV12-3 or TRBV12-4 to TRBJ2-3; TCRdb gives TRBD2 as the D gene, but with no DNA this cannot be confirmed. The CDR3 region is CASSLFLAGGPTDTQYF.